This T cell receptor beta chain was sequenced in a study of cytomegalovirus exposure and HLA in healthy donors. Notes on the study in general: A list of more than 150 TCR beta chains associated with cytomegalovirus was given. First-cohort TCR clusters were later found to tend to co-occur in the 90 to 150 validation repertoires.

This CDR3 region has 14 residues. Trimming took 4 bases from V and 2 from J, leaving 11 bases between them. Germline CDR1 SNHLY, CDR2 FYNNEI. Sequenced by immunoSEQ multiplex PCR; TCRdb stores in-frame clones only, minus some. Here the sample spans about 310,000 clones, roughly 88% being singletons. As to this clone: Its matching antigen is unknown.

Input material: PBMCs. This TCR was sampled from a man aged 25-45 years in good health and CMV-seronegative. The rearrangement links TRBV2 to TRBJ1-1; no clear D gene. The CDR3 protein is CASSVNGKNTEAFF. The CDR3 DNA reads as TGTGCCAGCAGTGTAAACGGTAAAAACACTGAAGCTTTCTTT.